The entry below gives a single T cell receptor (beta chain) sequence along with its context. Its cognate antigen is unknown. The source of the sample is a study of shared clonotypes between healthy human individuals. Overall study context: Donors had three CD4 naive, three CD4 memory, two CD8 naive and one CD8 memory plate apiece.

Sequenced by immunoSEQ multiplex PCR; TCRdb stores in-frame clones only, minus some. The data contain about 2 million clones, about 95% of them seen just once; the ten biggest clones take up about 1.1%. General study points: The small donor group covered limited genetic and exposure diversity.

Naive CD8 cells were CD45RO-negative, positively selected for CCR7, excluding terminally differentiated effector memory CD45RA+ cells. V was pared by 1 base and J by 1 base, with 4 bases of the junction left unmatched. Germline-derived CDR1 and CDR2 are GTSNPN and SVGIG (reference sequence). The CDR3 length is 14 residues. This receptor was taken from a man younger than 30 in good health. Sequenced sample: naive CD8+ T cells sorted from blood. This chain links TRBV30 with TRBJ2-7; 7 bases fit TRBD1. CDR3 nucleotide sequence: TGTGCCTGGAGTGGGGTGACAGGGTCCTACGAGCAGTACTTC. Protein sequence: CAWSGVTGSYEQYF.